The 10 T cell receptor beta chains in this list originate from one sample, sequenced in a study of vaccination and CD4 T cells after COVID-19. No antigen has been identified for these receptors. Cultured CD4+ T cell DNA underwent sequencing with the Oncomine TCR Beta short-read assay. TCRdb processed the PCR reads anew with MiXCR; each CDR3 protein has one entry. The sample holds approximately 7,000 distinct CDR3 sequences, less than 40% seen once. This sample's treatment: roughly 10-day PBMC culture with coronavirus spike peptide pools or control peptides (ViraFEST assay). Harvesting of the unexposed donor's CD4+ T cells predated the COVID-19 pandemic (2011-2018). Source material: CD4+ T cells from blood, cultured in vitro. The source of these receptors is a human donor in good health.

This clonotype was detected only a few times. V usage is TRBV28 and J usage is TRBJ1-3; 11 nucleotides align to TRBD1. The ends lost 6 bases at V and 9 bases at J; junction bases unmatched: 10. The CDR3 spans 15 residues. The V gene's germline CDR1 is MDHEN and CDR2 SYDVKM. The CDR3 DNA reads as TGTGCCAGCAGCGAGCCCGGGACAGGGGGTGTCACCATATATTTT. Amino acid sequence: CASSEPGTGGVTIYF.

The sample holds a few counts of this clonotype. The chain joins TRBV5-8 to TRBJ1-5, with TRBD1 matching over 8 bases. CDR1 is SGHTS and CDR2 is YDEGEE in the germline V gene. The CDR3 is 15 amino acids. Trimming at V came to 3 bases and at J to 4 bases, leaving 6 bases not matched to a gene. The CDR3 sequence: CASSSGGWANQPQHF. CDR3 sequence (DNA): TGTGCCAGCAGCTCAGGGGGCTGGGCGAATCAGCCCCAGCATTTT.

This clonotype turned up a few times. The chain is built from TRBV6-1 and TRBJ2-3; D is undetermined. The CDR3 is 16 residues long. Trimming cost V 2 bases and J 4 bases, with 16 bases left between them. Germline V CDR1 and CDR2: MNHNS, SASEGT. The CDR3 sequence: CASSERQLVVSDTQYF. As DNA, the CDR3 is TGTGCCAGCAGTGAACGGCAGTTGGTCGTTTCAGATACGCAGTATTTT.

This chain joins TRBV5-1 and TRBJ1-2; 9 bases are a match to TRBD1. The length of the CDR3 is 14 residues. V dropped 0 bases and J dropped 8; count of bases not matched to a gene: 5. The germline V gene encodes CDR1 SGHRS and CDR2 YFSETQ. CDR3 DNA: TGCGCCAGCAGCTTGGGGGACAGGGCCGGCGGCTACACCTTC. It yields the protein CASSLGDRAGGYTF. The complete variable domain, with remaining parts taken from reference TRBV5-1 and TRBJ1-2, reads KAGVTQTPRYLIKTRGQQVTLSCSPISGHRSVSWYQQTPGQGLQFLFEYFSETQRNKGNFPGRFSGRQFSNSRSEMNVSTLELGDSALYLCASSLGDRAGGYTFGSGTRLTVV.

This chain uses TRBV6-5 with TRBJ2-7; D unclear. The CDR3 covers 14 residues. Trimming took off 0 bases at V and 2 bases at J, with 8 bases between the two ends. Germline CDR1 and CDR2: MNHEY and SVGAGI. The CDR3 nucleotides read TGTGCCAGCAGTTACTCGGCGGCTACCTACGAGCAGTACTTC. Its protein is CASSYSAATYEQYF.

J is TRBJ2-1 and V is TRBV6-2 or TRBV6-3; possibly TRBD1 for D (5 bases). Germline CDR1 reads MNHEY; CDR2 reads SVGEGT. The V end was cut by 7 bases, the J end by 4 bases, with 11 bases between. The CDR3 length is 13 residues. CDR3 region: CASKEQVYNEQFF. DNA of the CDR3: TGTGCCAGCAAGGAACAGGTTTACAATGAGCAGTTCTTC.

The chain links TRBV28 to TRBJ1-5; maybe TRBD1 (6 bases). The CDR3 has 18 residues. Germline V lookup: CDR1 MDHEN, CDR2 SYDVKM. V lost 3 bases to trimming and J lost 6 bases, with 24 bases between them. CDR3: CASSFLVSVGGVSQPQHF. CDR3 DNA sequence: TGTGCCAGCAGTTTCTTGGTATCTGTAGGGGGAGTCAGTCAGCCCCAGCATTTT.

This chain connects TRBV20-1 to TRBJ1-1, with no clear D. The CDR3 is made up of 13 amino acids. CDR1 DFQATT and CDR2 SNEGSKA come from the germline V gene (reference sequence). Trimming took 6 bases from V and 10 from J, leaving 21 bases between them. The CDR3 here is CSARLALKLGAFF. In DNA, the CDR3 is TGCAGTGCGAGGTTGGCCCTAAAACTTGGAGCTTTCTTT.

The chain employs TRBV7-6 and TRBJ1-5; D gene unclear. This CDR3 has 17 residues. The germline V gene has CDR1 SGHVS and CDR2 FNYEAQ. Trimming took 2 bases from V and 3 from J, leaving 17 bases between them. CDR3 DNA: TGTGCCAGCAGCTTAAGTTCTAGGGCAGCTTTCAATCAGCCCCAGCATTTT. Its protein is CASSLSSRAAFNQPQHF.

Here the CDR3 reads CASSVPRGREYNEQFF. DNA for the CDR3: TGTGCCAGCAGCGTGCCCCGGGGGAGGGAGTACAATGAGCAGTTCTTC. The V call is TRBV5-5, the J call TRBJ2-1; 7 bases line up with TRBD2. Looked up from germline, CDR1 is SGHKS and CDR2 is YYEKEE (reference sequence). After removal of 4 bases from V and 4 bases from J, the junction contained 11 bases not matched to a gene. CDR3 length equals 16 residues.